Listed below are T cell receptor beta chains from one sample, sequenced in a study of CD8 T cells in ankylosing spondylitis. A single record per CDR3 protein comes from TCRdb applying MiXCR to the 5' RACE reads. This table holds under 200,000 distinct CDR3 sequences, 11% found once. Sequenced input: blood, either unsorted or a sorted T cell fraction (not recorded which). These receptor sequences come from a male donor with ankylosing spondylitis or in good health (not recorded which). Each CDR3 is given with its conserved first and last residue. Fields, in order: V gene, D gene, CDR3 length, clone size, J gene, CDR3 protein, CDR3 DNA. A D gene is named only where the DNA matches it firmly. Rows give clone size only sometimes, using once, few, many, or a class for an expanded clone.

V: TRBV29-1
D: TRBD2
length: 16
size: -
J: TRBJ2-3
CDR3: CSVGGTSGRRTDTQYF
DNA: TGCAGCGTTGGGGGGACTAGCGGGAGGCGCACAGATACGCAGTATTTT

V: TRBV7-8
D: -
length: 16
size: few
J: TRBJ1-4
CDR3: CASSLRGGPGGEKLFF
DNA: TGTGCCAGCAGCTTACGTGGCGGGCCCGGGGGAGAAAAACTGTTTTTT

V: TRBV6-6
D: TRBD1
length: 13
size: many
J: TRBJ1-2
CDR3: CASLTGTGYGYTF
DNA: TGTGCCAGTCTGACCGGGACAGGTTATGGCTACACCTTC

V: TRBV20-1
D: -
length: 14
size: many
J: TRBJ2-3
CDR3: CSAQMETNTDTQYF
DNA: TGCAGTGCCCAGATGGAGACGAACACAGATACGCAGTATTTT

V: TRBV5-1
D: TRBD1
length: 15
size: many
J: TRBJ1-1
CDR3: CASSVSQGRNTEAFF
DNA: TGCGCCAGCAGCGTTTCACAGGGGAGGAACACTGAAGCTTTCTTT

V: TRBV9
D: -
length: 16
size: many
J: TRBJ2-1
CDR3: CASSVEGGRAANEQFF
DNA: TGTGCCAGCAGCGTAGAGGGGGGCAGGGCCGCCAATGAGCAGTTCTTC

V: TRBV20-1
D: -
length: 14
size: few
J: TRBJ2-2
CDR3: CSAPLGGNTGELFF
DNA: TGCAGTGCCCCGCTCGGGGGGAACACCGGGGAGCTGTTTTTT

V: TRBV27
D: -
length: 16
size: many
J: TRBJ2-3
CDR3: CASSSFQIPSTDTQYF
DNA: TGTGCCAGCAGTTCCTTCCAGATCCCTAGCACAGATACGCAGTATTTT

V: TRBV2
D: TRBD2
length: 16
size: many
J: TRBJ2-4
CDR3: CASSVTSGLAKNIQYF
DNA: TGTGCCAGCAGCGTCACTAGCGGTCTAGCCAAAAACATTCAGTACTTC

V: TRBV12-3/TRBV12-4
D: -
length: 15
size: many
J: TRBJ1-5
CDR3: CASSRRPDSNQPQHF
DNA: TGTGCCAGCAGTCGACGGCCTGATAGCAATCAGCCCCAGCATTTT

V: TRBV15
D: -
length: 15
size: many
J: TRBJ2-3
CDR3: CATSGVLGRTDTQYF
DNA: TGTGCCACCAGCGGTGTGTTGGGGAGGACAGATACGCAGTATTTT

V: TRBV5-4
D: -
length: 14
size: many
J: TRBJ1-2
CDR3: CASSLPGIHYGYTF
DNA: TGTGCCAGCAGCTTGCCGGGAATTCATTATGGCTACACCTTC

V: TRBV7-7
D: -
length: 13
size: few
J: TRBJ2-7
CDR3: CASSSGAFDEQYF
DNA: TGTGCCAGCAGCTCGGGGGCCTTTGACGAGCAGTACTTC

V: TRBV24-1
D: -
length: 12
size: many
J: TRBJ2-1
CDR3: CATSRGEVEQFF
DNA: TGTGCCACCAGCCGCGGGGAGGTTGAGCAGTTCTTC

V: TRBV24-1
D: -
length: 13
size: many
J: TRBJ1-1
CDR3: CATSQGLRTEAFF
DNA: TGTGCCACCAGTCAGGGCCTGCGAACTGAAGCTTTCTTT

V: TRBV6-2/TRBV6-3
D: -
length: 14
size: few
J: TRBJ2-2
CDR3: CASSFLSNTGELFF
DNA: TGTGCCAGCAGTTTTCTATCGAACACCGGGGAGCTGTTTTTT

V: TRBV20-1
D: -
length: 15
size: many
J: TRBJ2-5
CDR3: CSASPQPGPQETQYF
DNA: TGCAGTGCGAGCCCTCAACCGGGACCGCAAGAGACCCAGTACTTC

V: TRBV11-2
D: -
length: 12
size: many
J: TRBJ2-5
CDR3: CASSLAVETQYF
DNA: TGTGCCAGCAGCTTAGCCGTAGAGACCCAGTACTTC

V: TRBV5-6
D: TRBD2
length: 19
size: -
J: TRBJ2-3
CDR3: CASSLTVASGRAESDTQYF
DNA: TGTGCCAGCAGCCTCACCGTTGCTAGCGGGAGGGCCGAGTCAGATACGCAGTATTTT

V: TRBV6-1
D: TRBD1
length: 16
size: -
J: TRBJ1-6
CDR3: CASRRQGAKHNSPLHF
DNA: TGTGCCAGCCGTCGGCAGGGGGCAAAGCACAATTCACCCCTCCACTTT

V: TRBV5-1
D: TRBD2
length: 20
size: many
J: TRBJ2-3
CDR3: CASSGTRLAGGSSSTDTQYF
DNA: TGCGCCAGCAGCGGGACAAGACTAGCGGGAGGGTCCTCTAGCACAGATACGCAGTATTTT

V: TRBV5-1
D: TRBD1
length: 16
size: many
J: TRBJ2-1
CDR3: CASSLGGTGLQNEQFF
DNA: TGCGCCAGCAGCTTGGGGGGGACAGGCTTACAGAATGAGCAGTTCTTC

V: TRBV20-1
D: TRBD1
length: 13
size: many
J: TRBJ2-7
CDR3: CSANQGAAHEQYF
DNA: TGCAGTGCTAACCAGGGGGCGGCCCACGAGCAGTACTTC

V: TRBV2
D: -
length: 12
size: few
J: TRBJ2-5
CDR3: CASTRPQETQYF
DNA: TGTGCCAGCACCAGACCCCAAGAGACCCAGTACTTC

V: TRBV7-6
D: -
length: 16
size: -
J: TRBJ1-4
CDR3: CASSLGTGTTNEKLFF
DNA: TGTGCCAGCAGCTTAGGTACAGGGACCACTAATGAAAAACTGTTTTTT

V: TRBV6-1
D: TRBD1
length: 16
size: few
J: TRBJ1-6
CDR3: CASSTLTGGVNSPLHF
DNA: TGTGCCAGCAGCACACTCACAGGGGGCGTAAATTCACCCCTCCACTTT

V: TRBV6-5
D: TRBD1
length: 15
size: many
J: TRBJ2-3
CDR3: CASSSREGATDTQYF
DNA: TGTGCCAGCAGCTCTCGTGAGGGGGCCACAGATACGCAGTATTTT

V: TRBV20-1
D: -
length: 13
size: -
J: TRBJ1-5
CDR3: CSAKQVEGQPQHF
DNA: TGCAGTGCTAAGCAGGTTGAGGGGCAGCCCCAGCATTTT

V: TRBV7-2
D: -
length: 11
size: -
J: TRBJ2-7
CDR3: CASSFQYEQYF
DNA: TGTGCCAGCAGCTTCCAATACGAGCAGTACTTC

V: TRBV10-3
D: TRBD1
length: 14
size: -
J: TRBJ2-5
CDR3: CAISEGTGTETQYF
DNA: TGTGCCATCAGTGAAGGGACAGGGACAGAGACCCAGTACTTC

V: TRBV18
D: -
length: 14
size: -
J: TRBJ1-1
CDR3: CASSLRAQTGEAFF
DNA: TGTGCCAGCTCACTTCGGGCCCAAACTGGTGAAGCTTTCTTT

V: TRBV18
D: -
length: 14
size: many
J: TRBJ1-2
CDR3: CASSPLRESYGYTF
DNA: TGTGCCAGCTCACCCCTGCGGGAATCCTATGGCTACACCTTC

V: TRBV3-1
D: -
length: 13
size: few
J: TRBJ2-7
CDR3: CASSQARTAEQYF
DNA: TGTGCCAGCAGCCAAGCAAGGACAGCGGAGCAGTACTTC

V: TRBV7-2
D: -
length: 12
size: -
J: TRBJ2-1
CDR3: CASTTGTLGSFF
DNA: TGTGCCAGCACCACCGGGACTTTGGGCTCGTTCTTC

V: TRBV24-1
D: -
length: 13
size: many
J: TRBJ2-1
CDR3: CATSDRQNNEQFF
DNA: TGTGCCACCAGTGATCGACAGAACAATGAGCAGTTCTTC

V: TRBV5-1
D: TRBD2
length: 17
size: many
J: TRBJ2-1
CDR3: CASSLSPGGRGFNEQFF
DNA: TGCGCCAGCAGCCTGTCACCCGGCGGGAGAGGGTTTAATGAGCAGTTCTTC

V: TRBV7-9
D: -
length: 14
size: -
J: TRBJ2-7
CDR3: CASSLDAGNYEQYF
DNA: TGTGCCAGCAGCTTAGATGCGGGAAACTACGAGCAGTACTTC

V: TRBV4-1
D: TRBD1
length: 15
size: many
J: TRBJ2-1
CDR3: CASSRTGTGLTQREW
DNA: TGCGCCAGCAGCCGAACCGGGACAGGGCTCACCCAGCGCGAATGG

V: TRBV15
D: -
length: 15
size: many
J: TRBJ2-1
CDR3: CATSRASSSYNEQFF
DNA: TGTGCCACCAGCAGAGCATCCAGCTCCTACAATGAGCAGTTCTTC

V: TRBV5-6
D: -
length: 13
size: -
J: TRBJ2-4
CDR3: CASSHDRKNIQYF
DNA: TGTGCCAGCAGCCATGACAGGAAAAACATTCAGTACTTC

V: TRBV6-5
D: -
length: 14
size: many
J: TRBJ1-1
CDR3: CASSYSASEGEAFF
DNA: TGTGCCAGCAGTTACTCGGCCTCGGAGGGTGAAGCTTTCTTT

V: TRBV5-5
D: TRBD1
length: 15
size: many
J: TRBJ1-1
CDR3: CASSAGDRRHTEAFF
DNA: TGTGCCAGCAGCGCGGGGGACAGAAGGCACACTGAAGCTTTCTTT

V: TRBV6-1
D: -
length: 14
size: many
J: TRBJ2-7
CDR3: CASSVRQTQYEQYF
DNA: TGTGCCAGCAGCGTTAGGCAGACGCAATACGAGCAGTACTTC

V: TRBV20-1
D: TRBD1
length: 19
size: few
J: TRBJ1-1
CDR3: CSARPITRTGGWMNTEAFF
DNA: TGCAGTGCTAGACCAATCACGAGGACAGGTGGGTGGATGAACACTGAAGCTTTCTTT

V: TRBV20-1
D: TRBD2
length: 16
size: many
J: TRBJ2-3
CDR3: CSARQGTSGIVATQYF
DNA: TGCAGTGCTAGACAGGGGACTAGCGGGATCGTAGCTACGCAGTATTTT

V: TRBV15
D: TRBD2
length: 14
size: many
J: TRBJ2-2
CDR3: CATSYGRHTGELFF
DNA: TGTGCCACCTCCTACGGGAGGCACACCGGGGAGCTGTTTTTT

V: TRBV4-1
D: -
length: 15
size: many
J: TRBJ1-1
CDR3: CASSQVVSTNTEAFF
DNA: TGCGCCAGCAGCCAAGTAGTATCGACGAACACTGAAGCTTTCTTT